This T cell receptor (beta chain) was captured by sequencing in a study of T cells in Graves' hyperthyroidism and ophthalmopathy. Study findings and constraints: In validation, the model predicted ophthalmopathy. These predictions came a median about 6.5 months before onset.

The V and J ends lost 7 bases and 4 bases respectively, with 16 bases between them. The germline CDR1 and CDR2 sequences are MNHNS and SASEGT. The CDR3 sequence is 14 residues long. Graves' hyperthyroidism was deemed stable given no ophthalmopathy progression within 18 months. Patients aged 18 to 65 with hyperthyroidism were newly diagnosed, with duration under 2 months. Patients were excluded because of uncontrolled infection, other autoimmune disease, pregnancy or lactation. Researchers amplified the TCR beta CDR3 regions from RNA transcripts. A first-round RT-PCR of the TCR CDR3 used the HTBI primer set. TCRdb re-called the multiplex PCR reads through MiXCR, storing one row per CDR3 protein. The sample lists about 620,000 distinct CDR3 sequences, around 15% occurring once. This clonotype was observed at least ten times. Antigen: not known.

Sequenced: blood. The chain is built from TRBV6-1 and TRBJ1-1, with D unresolved. The receptor was isolated from a woman aged 30 to 39 with Graves' hyperthyroidism. The DNA of the CDR3 is TGTGCCAGCAAACCTCCTGATCGGGTCACTGAAGCTTTCTTT. The encoded protein is CASKPPDRVTEAFF.